This note documents a single TCR beta chain sequence. The source of the sample is a study of blood T cell repertoires in COVID-19. The CDR3 contains 16 residues. CDR1 and CDR2 from the germline V gene are SGHRS and YFSETQ. Trimming left V 0 bases short and J 0 bases short, with 11 bases between. TCRdb's copy holds only in-frame clones and misses some; the assay was immunoSEQ multiplex PCR. The table shows 200,000 to 250,000 clones, with about nine tenths occurring only once. This receptor was taken from a woman in her 30s with COVID-19, enrolled during active disease. The J gene is TRBJ2-3, the V gene TRBV5-1; D possibly corresponds to TRBD2 (5 bases). The sample comprised peripheral blood. The CDR3 sequence is CASSLVGGPSTDTQYF. The DNA for the CDR3 is TGCGCCAGCAGCTTGGTGGGCGGGCCTAGCACAGATACGCAGTATTTT.